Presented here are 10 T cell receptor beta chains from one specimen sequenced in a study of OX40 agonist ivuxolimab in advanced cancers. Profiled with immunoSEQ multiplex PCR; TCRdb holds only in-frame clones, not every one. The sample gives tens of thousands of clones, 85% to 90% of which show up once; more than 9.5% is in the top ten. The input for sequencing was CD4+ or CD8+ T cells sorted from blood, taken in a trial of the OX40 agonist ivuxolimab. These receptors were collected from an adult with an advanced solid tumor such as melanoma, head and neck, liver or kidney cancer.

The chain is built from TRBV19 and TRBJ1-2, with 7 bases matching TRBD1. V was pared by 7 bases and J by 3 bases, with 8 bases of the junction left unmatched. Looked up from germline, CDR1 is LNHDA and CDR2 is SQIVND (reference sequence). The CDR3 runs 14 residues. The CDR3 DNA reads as TGTGCCAGTAACATAGGAGACAGGGACTATGGCTACACCTTC. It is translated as CASNIGDRDYGYTF.

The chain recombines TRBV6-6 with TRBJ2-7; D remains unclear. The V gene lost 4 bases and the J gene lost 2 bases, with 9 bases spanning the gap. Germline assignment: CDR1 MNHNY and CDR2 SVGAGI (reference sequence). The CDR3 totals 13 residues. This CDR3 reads CASSLKGPYEQYF. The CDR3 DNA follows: TGTGCCAGCAGTTTAAAGGGTCCCTACGAGCAGTACTTC.

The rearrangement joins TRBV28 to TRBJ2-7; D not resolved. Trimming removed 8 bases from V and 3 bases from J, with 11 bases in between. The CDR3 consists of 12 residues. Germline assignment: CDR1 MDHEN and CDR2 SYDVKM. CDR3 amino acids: CASSIHLYEQYF. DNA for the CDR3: TGTGCCAGCTCCATCCACCTCTACGAGCAGTACTTC.

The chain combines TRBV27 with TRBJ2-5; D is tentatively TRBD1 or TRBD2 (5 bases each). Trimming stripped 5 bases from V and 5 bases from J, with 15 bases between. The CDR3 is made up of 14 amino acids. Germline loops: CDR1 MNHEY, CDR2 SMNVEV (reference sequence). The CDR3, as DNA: TGTGCCAGCAGTAGGGATCTCGAGGGGGAGACCCAGTACTTC. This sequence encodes CASSRDLEGETQYF.

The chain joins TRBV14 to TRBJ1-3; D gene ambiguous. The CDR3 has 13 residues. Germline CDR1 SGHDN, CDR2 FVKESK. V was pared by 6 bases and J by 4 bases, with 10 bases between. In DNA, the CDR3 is TGTGCCAGCAGAGCAGTTGGAGGAAACACCATATATTTT. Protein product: CASRAVGGNTIYF. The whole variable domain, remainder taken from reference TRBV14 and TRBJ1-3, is EAGVTQFPSHSVIEKGQTVTLRCDPISGHDNLYWYRRVMGKEIKFLLHFVKESKQDESGMPNNRFLAERTGGTYSTLKVQPAELEDSGVYFCASRAVGGNTIYFGEGSWLTVV.

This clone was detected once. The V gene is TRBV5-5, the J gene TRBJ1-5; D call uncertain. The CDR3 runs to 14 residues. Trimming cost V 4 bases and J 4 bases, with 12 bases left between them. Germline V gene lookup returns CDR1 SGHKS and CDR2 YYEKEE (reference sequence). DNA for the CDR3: TGTGCCAGCAGCCCAGGAGGCAGGAATCAGCCCCAGCATTTT. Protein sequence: CASSPGGRNQPQHF.

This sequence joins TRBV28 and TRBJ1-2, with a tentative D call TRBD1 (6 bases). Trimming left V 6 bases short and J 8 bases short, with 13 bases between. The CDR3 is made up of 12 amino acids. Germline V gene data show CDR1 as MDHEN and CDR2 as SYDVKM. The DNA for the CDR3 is TGTGCCAGCAGCCCGGACAGTTACGGCTACACCTTC. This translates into CASSPDSYGYTF.

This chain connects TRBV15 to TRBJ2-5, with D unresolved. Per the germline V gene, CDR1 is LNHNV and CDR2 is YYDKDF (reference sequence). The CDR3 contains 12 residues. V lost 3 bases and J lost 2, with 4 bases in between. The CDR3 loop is CATSRGQETQYF. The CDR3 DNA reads TGTGCCACCAGCAGGGGGCAAGAGACCCAGTACTTC.

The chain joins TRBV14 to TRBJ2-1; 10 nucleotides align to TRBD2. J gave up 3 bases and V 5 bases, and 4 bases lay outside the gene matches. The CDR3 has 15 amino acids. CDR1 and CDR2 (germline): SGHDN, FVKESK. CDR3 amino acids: CASSLGLANYNEQFF. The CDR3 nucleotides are TGTGCCAGCAGCTTGGGACTAGCGAACTACAATGAGCAGTTCTTC.

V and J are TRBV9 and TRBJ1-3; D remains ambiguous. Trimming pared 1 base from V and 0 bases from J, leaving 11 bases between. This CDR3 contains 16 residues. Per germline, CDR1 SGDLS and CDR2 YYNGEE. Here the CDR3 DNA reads TGTGCCAGCAGCGTAATGGATACGAGCTCTGGAAACACCATATATTTT. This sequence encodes CASSVMDTSSGNTIYF.